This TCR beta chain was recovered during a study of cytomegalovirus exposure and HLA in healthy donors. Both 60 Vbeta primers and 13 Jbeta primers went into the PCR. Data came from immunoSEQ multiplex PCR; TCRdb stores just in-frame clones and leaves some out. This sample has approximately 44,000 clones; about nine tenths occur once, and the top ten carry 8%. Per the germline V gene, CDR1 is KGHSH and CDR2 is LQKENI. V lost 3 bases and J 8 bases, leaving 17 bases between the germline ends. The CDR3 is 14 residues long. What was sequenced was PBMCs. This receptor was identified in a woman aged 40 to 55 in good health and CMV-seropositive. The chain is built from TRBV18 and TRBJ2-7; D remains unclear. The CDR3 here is CASSPAEGPCKQYF. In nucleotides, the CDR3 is TGTGCCAGCTCACCGGCGGAAGGCCCTTGCAAGCAGTACTTC. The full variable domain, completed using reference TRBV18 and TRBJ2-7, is NAGVMQNPRHLVRRRGQEARLRCSPMKGHSHVYWYRQLPEEGLKFMVYLQKENIIDESGMPKERFSAEFPKEGPSILRIQQVVRGDSAAYFCASSPAEGPCKQYFGPGTRLTVT.